This T cell receptor (beta chain) derives from a study of blood T cell repertoires in COVID-19. The CDR3 runs 16 residues. V trimming: 4 bases; J trimming: 2 bases; junction bases outside the gene matches: 6. Germline loops: CDR1 SGHNT, CDR2 YYREEE (reference sequence). The assay was immunoSEQ multiplex PCR, and TCRdb's table has in-frame clones only and misses some. The data hold 350,000 to 450,000 clones, with around 87% observed a single time. This clonotype originated in a woman aged 60-75 years with COVID-19, enrolled during active disease. This chain joins TRBV5-4 and TRBJ2-3; 11 bases are shared with TRBD2. Source material: peripheral blood. The CDR3 coding sequence is TGTGCCAGCAGCCTCCTAGCGGGGGGCAACACAGATACGCAGTATTTT. This codes for CASSLLAGGNTDTQYF.